The clone carrying this T cell receptor (beta chain) was detected a few times. From blood CD8+ and CD4+ T cells, TCR beta sequences were generated. The individuals used as controls were healthy donors who had been matched for both age and sex. The sample originates from a study of CD8 T cells in Susac syndrome. Roughly 0.45 to 1 ug RNA was reverse transcribed with random hexamers. The TCR beta CDR3 was amplified by immunoSEQ multiplex PCR across 54 Vbeta, 13 Jbeta. TCRdb re-analysed the immunoSEQ multiplex PCR reads in MiXCR, keeping a single row per CDR3 protein. Of 150,000 to 200,000 distinct CDR3 sequences in the sample, about 93% were seen once. V gave up 3 bases and J gave up 3 bases, with 10 bases separating them. Germline lookup yields CDR1 SGHNT and CDR2 YYREEE (reference sequence). CDR3 length: 13 residues.

The sequence was obtained from a human donor in good health. The chain is built from TRBV5-4 and TRBJ2-7; D assignment may be TRBD1 or TRBD2 (5 bases each). Sequencing input: CD4+ T cells from PBMCs. In DNA form, the CDR3 reads TGTGCCAGCAGCTCAGGGACCGTCTACGAGCAGTACTTC. Encoded protein: CASSSGTVYEQYF.